The 8 T cell receptor beta chains reported below all come from one sample, sequenced in a study of T cells in Graves' hyperthyroidism and ophthalmopathy (dated by TCRdb to between 2017 and 2020). Receptors were amplified or captured by multiplex PCR. Sequencing took place on an Illumina HiSeq 2000. The TCR beta CDR3 regions were amplified from the RNA transcripts. The first round of RT-PCR for the TCR CDR3 was performed with the HTBI primer set and the Qiagen OneStep RT-PCR kit. TCRdb reprocessing: public reads trimmed at Q25 with fastp, clones called with MiXCR, in-frame beta chains kept. Each entry is one CDR3 protein sequence, shown with its most common DNA and genes. For this sample the table gives a few hundred thousand distinct CDR3 sequences, of which roughly 46% were detected only once. The top ten clonotypes cover more than 7.5% of the sample. Sequencing used peripheral blood or thyroid tissue (not recorded which). Receptors originate from a woman aged 18-35 years with Graves' hyperthyroidism.

This clonotype was counted at least ten times. The V gene is TRBV5-5, the J gene TRBJ2-7, with 7 positions matching TRBD1. The CDR3 has 14 residues. V shed 7 bases, J shed 5 bases, and the junction held 12 bases outside the gene matches. CDR1 and CDR2 (germline): SGHKS, YYEKEE (reference sequence). The CDR3: CASRTGISIHEQYF. The CDR3 DNA sequence: TGTGCCAGCCGGACAGGTATTTCCATCCACGAGCAGTACTTC. The variable domain in full, completed from reference TRBV5-5 and TRBJ2-7, reads DAGVTQSPTHLIKTRGQQVTLRCSPISGHKSVSWYQQVLGQGPQFIFQYYEKEERGRGNFPDRFSARQFPNYSSELNVNALLLGDSALYLCASRTGISIHEQYFGPGTRLTVT.

The chain combines TRBV19 with TRBJ1-6; 8 bases fit TRBD1. This CDR3 comprises 14 residues. The V gene end was trimmed by 7 bases and the J gene end by 6 bases; junction bases not matched to a gene: 5. Germline V CDR1 and CDR2: LNHDA, SQIVND (reference sequence). The CDR3 is CASTWTGSNSPLHF. For the CDR3, the DNA is TGTGCCAGTACCTGGACAGGGTCTAATTCACCCCTCCACTTT.

The rearrangement uses TRBV29-1 and TRBJ1-2; perhaps TRBD1 as D (6 bases). The ends were cut back, 3 bases at V and 6 bases at J, with 11 bases in the middle. Germline CDR1 SQVTM, CDR2 ANQGSEA. The CDR3 is 12 residues long. The chain's CDR3 is CSVDGGLDGYTF. The CDR3 nucleotides read TGCAGCGTTGATGGGGGGCTAGATGGCTACACCTTC.

Turning to this clonotype: This may be a read error, as it is one base from a much larger clone. The chain couples TRBV7-9 to TRBJ1-5, with D possibly matching TRBD1 (5 bases). Germline assignment: CDR1 SEHNR and CDR2 FQNEAQ (reference sequence). The CDR3 totals 14 residues. V lost 5 bases and J lost 4, with 12 bases in between. This CDR3 reads CASSAGIGNQPQHF. DNA of the CDR3: TGTGCCAGCAGCGCAGGGATCGGAAATCAGCCCCAGCATTTT.

The sample holds many counts of this clonotype. V gene TRBV7-9 combines with J gene TRBJ1-2; D is possibly TRBD1 (6 bases). V was clipped by 1 base and J by 6 bases, with 9 bases between them. The V gene's germline CDR1 is SEHNR and CDR2 FQNEAQ (reference sequence). CDR3 length: 13 residues. CDR3 region: CASSLGAGDGYTF. The DNA for the CDR3 is TGTGCCAGCAGCTTAGGGGCAGGGGATGGCTACACCTTC.

This chain connects TRBV5-4 to TRBJ2-1; 12 nucleotides match TRBD2. The germline CDR1 and CDR2 sequences are SGHNT and YYREEE (reference sequence). The CDR3 contains 14 residues. The V gene end was trimmed by 3 bases and the J gene end by 8 bases; junction bases not matched to a gene: 3. This CDR3 reads CASSSSGRAYEQFF. CDR3 sequence (DNA): TGTGCCAGCAGCTCTAGCGGGAGGGCCTATGAGCAGTTCTTC.

A word on this clonotype: A much bigger clone sits one base away, suggesting this may be a read error. The chain uses TRBV6-1 and TRBJ1-2; a possible D gene is TRBD1 (5 bases). CDR3 length: 12 amino acids. The V gene's germline CDR1 is MNHNS and CDR2 SASEGT. As DNA, the CDR3 is TGTGCCAGCAGCCTCGGACAAGTAGGCTTCACCTTC. As protein: CASSLGQVGFTF.

The V call is TRBV6-6, the J call TRBJ1-4; D gene unclear. V was clipped by 6 bases and J by 6 bases, with 5 bases between them. This CDR3 has 11 amino acids. Germline lookup yields CDR1 MNHNY and CDR2 SVGAGI (reference sequence). In DNA, the CDR3 is TGTGCCAGCAGCCCGGATGAAAAACTGTTTTTT. Translated, it gives CASSPDEKLFF.